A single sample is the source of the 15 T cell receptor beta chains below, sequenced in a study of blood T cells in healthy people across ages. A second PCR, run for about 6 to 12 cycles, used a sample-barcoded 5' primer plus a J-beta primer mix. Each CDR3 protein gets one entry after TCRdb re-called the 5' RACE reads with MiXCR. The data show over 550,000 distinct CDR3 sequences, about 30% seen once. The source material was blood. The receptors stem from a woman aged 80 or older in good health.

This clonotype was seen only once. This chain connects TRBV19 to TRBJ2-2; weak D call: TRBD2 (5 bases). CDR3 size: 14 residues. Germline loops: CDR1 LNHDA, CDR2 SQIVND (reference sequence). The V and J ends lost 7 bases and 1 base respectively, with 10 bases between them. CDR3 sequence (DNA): TGTGCCAGTACGGCGGGCAGGAACACCGGGGAGCTGTTTTTT. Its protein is CASTAGRNTGELFF.

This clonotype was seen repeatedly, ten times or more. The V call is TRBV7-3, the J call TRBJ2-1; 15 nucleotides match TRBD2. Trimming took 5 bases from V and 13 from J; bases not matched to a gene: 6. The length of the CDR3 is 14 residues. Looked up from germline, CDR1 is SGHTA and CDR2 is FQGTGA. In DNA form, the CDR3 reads TGTGCCAGCAGCCCAGGACTAGCGGGGGGGCGTCAGTTCTTC. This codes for CASSPGLAGGRQFF. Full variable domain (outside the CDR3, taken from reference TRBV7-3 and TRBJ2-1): GAGVSQTPSNKVTEKGKYVELRCDPISGHTALYWYRQSLGQGPEFLIYFQGTGAADDSGLPNDRFFAVRPEGSVSTLKIQRTERGDSAVYLCASSPGLAGGRQFFGPGTRLTVL.

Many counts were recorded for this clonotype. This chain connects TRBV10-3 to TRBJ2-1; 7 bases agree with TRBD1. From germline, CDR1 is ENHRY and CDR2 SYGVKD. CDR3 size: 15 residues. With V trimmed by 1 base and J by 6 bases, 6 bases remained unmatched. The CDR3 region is CAISELTGAGNEQFF. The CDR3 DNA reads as TGTGCCATCAGTGAGTTAACAGGGGCGGGCAATGAGCAGTTCTTC.

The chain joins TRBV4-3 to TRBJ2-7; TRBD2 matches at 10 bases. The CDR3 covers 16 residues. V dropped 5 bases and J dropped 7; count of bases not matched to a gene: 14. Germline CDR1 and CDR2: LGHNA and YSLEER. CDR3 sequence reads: CASSGPSGGTNNEQYF. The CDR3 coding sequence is TGCGCCAGCAGCGGACCTAGCGGGGGAACCAACAATGAGCAGTACTTC.

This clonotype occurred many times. As DNA, the CDR3 is TGCGCCAGCAGCCCGGGACTAGTGGGCTACAATGAGCAGTTCTTC. Translating gives CASSPGLVGYNEQFF. The J gene is TRBJ2-1, the V gene TRBV5-1, with 8 positions matching TRBD2. Germline V gene lookup returns CDR1 SGHRS and CDR2 YFSETQ. The CDR3 has 15 residues. Trimming cost V 4 bases and J 3 bases; bases outside gene matches: 6.

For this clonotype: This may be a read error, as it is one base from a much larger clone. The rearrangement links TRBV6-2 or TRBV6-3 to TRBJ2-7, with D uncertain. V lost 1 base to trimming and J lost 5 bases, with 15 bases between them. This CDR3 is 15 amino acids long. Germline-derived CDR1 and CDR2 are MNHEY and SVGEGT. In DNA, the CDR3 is TGTGCCAGCAGTTACTTTTCCGTGGGCCGGGACGAGCAGTACTTC. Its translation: CASSYFSVGRDEQYF.

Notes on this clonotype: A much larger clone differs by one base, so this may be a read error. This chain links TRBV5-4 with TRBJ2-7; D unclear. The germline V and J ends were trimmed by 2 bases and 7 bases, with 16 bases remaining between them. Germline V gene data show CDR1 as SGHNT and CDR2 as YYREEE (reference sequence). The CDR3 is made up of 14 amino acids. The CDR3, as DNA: TGTGCCAGCAGCTTTTTGGGGAAGTACAATGAGCAGTACTTC. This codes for CASSFLGKYNEQYF.

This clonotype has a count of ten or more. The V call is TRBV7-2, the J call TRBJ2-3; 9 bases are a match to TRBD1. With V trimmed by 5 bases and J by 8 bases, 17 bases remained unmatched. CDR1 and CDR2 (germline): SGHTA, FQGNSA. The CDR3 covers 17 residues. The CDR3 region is CASSQDGTGLRRATQYF. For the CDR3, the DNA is TGTGCCAGCAGCCAGGATGGGACAGGGCTCAGACGAGCTACGCAGTATTTT.

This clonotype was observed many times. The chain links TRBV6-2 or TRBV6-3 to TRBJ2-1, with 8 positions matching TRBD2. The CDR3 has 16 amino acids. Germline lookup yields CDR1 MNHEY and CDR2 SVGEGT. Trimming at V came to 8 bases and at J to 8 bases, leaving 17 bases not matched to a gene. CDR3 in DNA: TGTGCCAGCGGGTCCGAACGGGGGGGCCTTTTCCATGAGCAGTTCTTC. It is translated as CASGSERGGLFHEQFF.

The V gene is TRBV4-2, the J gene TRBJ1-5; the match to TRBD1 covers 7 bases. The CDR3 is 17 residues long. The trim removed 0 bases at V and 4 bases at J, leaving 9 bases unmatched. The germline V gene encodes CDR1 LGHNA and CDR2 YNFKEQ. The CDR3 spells CASSQDVQGSGNQPQHF. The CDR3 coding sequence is TGTGCCAGCAGCCAAGATGTACAGGGGAGCGGGAATCAGCCCCAGCATTTT.

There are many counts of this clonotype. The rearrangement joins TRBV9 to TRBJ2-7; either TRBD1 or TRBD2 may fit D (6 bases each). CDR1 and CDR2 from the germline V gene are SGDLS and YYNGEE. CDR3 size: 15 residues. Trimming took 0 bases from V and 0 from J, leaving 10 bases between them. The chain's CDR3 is CASSVGGGFSYEQYF. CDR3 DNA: TGTGCCAGCAGCGTAGGAGGGGGGTTCTCCTACGAGCAGTACTTC. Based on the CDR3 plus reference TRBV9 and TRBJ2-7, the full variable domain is DSGVTQTPKHLITATGQRVTLRCSPRSGDLSVYWYQQSLDQGLQFLIQYYNGEERAKGNILERFSAQQFPDLHSELNLSSLELGDSALYFCASSVGGGFSYEQYFGPGTRLTVT.

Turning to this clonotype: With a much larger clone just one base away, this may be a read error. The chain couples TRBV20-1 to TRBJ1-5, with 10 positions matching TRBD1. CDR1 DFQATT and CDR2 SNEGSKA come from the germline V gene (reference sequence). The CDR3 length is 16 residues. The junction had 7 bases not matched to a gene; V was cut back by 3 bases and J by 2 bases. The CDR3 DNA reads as TGCAGTGCTAGGGGGGGGACAGGGGCAGGCAATCAGCCCCAGCATTTT. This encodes CSARGGTGAGNQPQHF.

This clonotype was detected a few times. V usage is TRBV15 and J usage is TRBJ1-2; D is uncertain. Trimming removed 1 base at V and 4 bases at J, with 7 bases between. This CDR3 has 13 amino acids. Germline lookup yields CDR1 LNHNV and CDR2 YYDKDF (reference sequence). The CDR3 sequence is CATSRGGIYGYTF. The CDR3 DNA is TGTGCCACCAGCAGAGGAGGAATCTATGGCTACACCTTC.

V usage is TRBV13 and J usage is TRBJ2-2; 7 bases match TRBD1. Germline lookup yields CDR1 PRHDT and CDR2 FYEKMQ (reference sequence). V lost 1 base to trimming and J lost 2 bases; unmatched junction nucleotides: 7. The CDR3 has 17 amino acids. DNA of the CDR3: TGTGCCAGCAGCTTAGAGCCGGGACAGAAAAACACCGGGGAGCTGTTTTTT. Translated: CASSLEPGQKNTGELFF.

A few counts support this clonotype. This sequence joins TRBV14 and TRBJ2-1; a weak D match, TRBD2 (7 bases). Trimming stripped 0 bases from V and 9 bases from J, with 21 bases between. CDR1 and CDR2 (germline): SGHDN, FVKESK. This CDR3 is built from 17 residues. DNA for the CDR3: TGTGCCAGCAGCCAAGACCTGGGCCGGGGGGCTGGAATTGAGCAGTTCTTC. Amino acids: CASSQDLGRGAGIEQFF.